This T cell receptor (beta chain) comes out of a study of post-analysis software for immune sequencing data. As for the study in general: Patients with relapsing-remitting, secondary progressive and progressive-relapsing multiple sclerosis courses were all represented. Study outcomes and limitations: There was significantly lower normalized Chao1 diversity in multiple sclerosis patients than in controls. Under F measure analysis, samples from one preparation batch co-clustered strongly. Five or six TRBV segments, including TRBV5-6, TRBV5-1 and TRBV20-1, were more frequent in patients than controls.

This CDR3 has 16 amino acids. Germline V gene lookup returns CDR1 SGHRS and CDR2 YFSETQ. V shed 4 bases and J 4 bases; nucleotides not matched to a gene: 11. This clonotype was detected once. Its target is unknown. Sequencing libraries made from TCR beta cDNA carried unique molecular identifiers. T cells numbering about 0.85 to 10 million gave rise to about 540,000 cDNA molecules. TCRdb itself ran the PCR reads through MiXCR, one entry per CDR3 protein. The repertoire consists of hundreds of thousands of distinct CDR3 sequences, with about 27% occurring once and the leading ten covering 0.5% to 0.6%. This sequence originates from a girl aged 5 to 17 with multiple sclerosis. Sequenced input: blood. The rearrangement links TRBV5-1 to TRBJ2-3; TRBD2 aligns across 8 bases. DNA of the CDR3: TGCGCCAGCAGCCCCCTCGGGGGGGTCATCGCAGATACGCAGTATTTT. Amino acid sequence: CASSPLGGVIADTQYF.